The clone carrying this T cell receptor (beta chain) was observed many times. Its antigen is as yet unknown. Each TCR transcript was tagged with a 10-nucleotide random UMI during 5'RACE. In TCRdb, the 5' RACE reads were re-called with MiXCR into one record per CDR3 protein. The table has fewer than 90,000 distinct CDR3 sequences, around a tenth seen once; the top ten hold around 1.8%. The sample is drawn from a study of neurological immune-mediated disorders. The study, taken as a whole, reports: HTLV-1-associated myelopathy displayed the greatest TCR clonal expansion, and multiple sclerosis exhibited the smallest, lower than that of healthy controls.

2 million PBMCs stored at -80 C were the source of the unsorted libraries. This TCR was recovered from a man aged 40-49 years in good health. The sample comprised PBMCs.

The CDR3 DNA reads TGTGCCTGGAGGGAACTTGTCGAAGAGACCCAGTACTTC. Amino acid sequence: CAWRELVEETQYF. The chain carries TRBV30 and TRBJ2-5; D not resolved. Trimming shortened V by 3 bases and J by 3 bases, and 11 bases separated the two germline ends. There are 13 residues in the CDR3. In germline, CDR1 is GTSNPN, CDR2 SVGIG (reference sequence).